Sequencing of this TCR beta chain was carried out in a study of CD8+CD57+ T cells in acquired aplastic anemia. Only patients with CD8+CD57+ cell expansion on flow cytometry were chosen for sequencing. Both TCR beta VDJ combination and CDR3 sequence profiling were carried out. Genomic DNA was the template for this profiling. TCRdb redid the calling of the reads with MiXCR, one entry per CDR3 protein. Among about 160,000 distinct CDR3 sequences, roughly 50% were seen once, and the ten largest hold 2.5% to 4%. The CDR3 is 13 residues long. Germline V lookup: CDR1 SQVTM, CDR2 ANQGSEA. Trimming cost V 4 bases and J 9 bases; bases outside gene matches: 4.

This sequence was found in a human donor with aplastic anemia. The chain combines TRBV29-1 with TRBJ1-6; 9 nucleotides align to TRBD1. The sequenced sample consisted of sorted CD4+, CD8+, or CD8+CD57+ T cells (not recorded which) from PBMCs. The CDR3 spells CSVGTGETSPLHF. CDR3 DNA sequence: TGCAGCGTTGGGACAGGGGAAACTTCACCCCTCCACTTT.